This T cell receptor (beta chain) emerged from a study of blood T cell repertoires in COVID-19. Study-level information: Acute and convalescent COVID-19 samples came from the United States, Italy and Spain. PBMCs, B-cell-depleted T cells, or T cells were the source of the cDNA or gDNA that made up the material.

Per the original methods: Amplification from reference gene primers served as the basis for estimated nucleated cell counts. Data came from immunoSEQ multiplex PCR; TCRdb stores just in-frame clones and leaves some out. The DNA was the basis for D and trimming; V, J and clone size are from that table. The data contain tens of thousands of clones, approximately 86% of them singletons. CDR1 is LNHDA and CDR2 is SQIVND in the germline V gene (reference sequence). CDR3 length: 14 amino acids. The V and J ends lost 10 bases and 2 bases respectively, with 18 bases between them. This clone has a single count.

The V and J genes are TRBV19 and TRBJ2-7, with D possibly matching TRBD1 (6 bases). Sequenced: peripheral blood. The receptor comes from a human donor with active COVID-19. The donor label of this sample is uncertain. The DNA of the CDR3 is TGTGCCACACGTATGGGTGGGACACCCTACGAGCAGTACTTC. It specifies CATRMGGTPYEQYF.